The clone carrying this TCR beta chain was observed a few times. What it binds is not known. V was cut by 8 bases and J by 4 bases, with 6 bases left in between. The germline gives CDR1 SGHTA, CDR2 FQGNSA. The CDR3 is 11 residues long. The entry originates in a study of T-cell reconstitution after alpha-beta-depleted transplantation in children. Study findings and constraints: Expanded graft clones numbering several hundred reportedly gave rise to alpha-beta T cells about two months after transplant. Newly produced T cells mostly provided counts and TCRbeta diversity after one year, as hyperexpanded clones declined.

Unique molecular identifiers were incorporated into the prepared TCRbeta library. TCRdb reprocessed the PCR reads with MiXCR, giving one entry per CDR3 protein. The table shows about 980,000 distinct CDR3 sequences, with around 30% occurring only once. This chain joins TRBV7-2 and TRBJ2-1; D is unresolved. This clonotype was sampled from a boy under three years old who had a stem cell transplant for SCID, so the T cells may come from the graft donor. The source material was PBMCs, mostly from graft donor cells, sampled 360 days after TCRalphabeta/CD19-depleted stem cell transplant. DNA for the CDR3: TGTGCCAGCCTAAATTACAATGAGCAGTTCTTC. As protein: CASLNYNEQFF.